These T cell receptor beta chains were read from a single sample in a study of T cells in Graves' hyperthyroidism and ophthalmopathy. MiXCR was run by TCRdb on the multiplex PCR reads, yielding one entry per CDR3 protein. The sample has 50,000 to 75,000 distinct CDR3 sequences, less than 50% seen once. The material sequenced was blood. These receptors all stem from a woman younger than 45 with Graves' ophthalmopathy. Each CDR3 is given with its conserved first and last residue. The order of the fields is V gene, D gene, J gene, clone size, CDR3 protein, CDR3 DNA. D genes are given only for firm matches. Expanded clones get a size class; other rows say once, few or many, or leave the size out.

v_gene: TRBV5-1
d_gene: .
j_gene: TRBJ2-3
abundance: many
CDR3aa: CASSIVADTQYF
CDR3nt: TGCGCCAGCAGTATCGTTGCAGATACGCAGTATTTT

v_gene: TRBV7-9
d_gene: .
j_gene: TRBJ1-1
abundance: .
CDR3aa: CASSYKGGTEALF
CDR3nt: TGTGCCAGCAGCTACAAAGGCGGCACTGAAGCTCTATTT

v_gene: TRBV12-3/TRBV12-4
d_gene: .
j_gene: TRBJ2-7
abundance: .
CDR3aa: CASSLGGVNEQYF
CDR3nt: TGTGCCAGCAGTCTCGGGGGAGTAAACGAGCAGTACTTC

v_gene: TRBV13
d_gene: .
j_gene: TRBJ2-7
abundance: many
CDR3aa: CASSLAGLGYEQYF
CDR3nt: TGTGCCAGCAGCTTAGCGGGACTCGGCTACGAGCAGTACTTC

v_gene: TRBV7-7
d_gene: .
j_gene: TRBJ2-1
abundance: .
CDR3aa: CASLGGGEQFF
CDR3nt: TGTGCTAGCCTTGGGGGCGGTGAGCAGTTCTTC

v_gene: TRBV20-1
d_gene: .
j_gene: TRBJ1-1
abundance: many
CDR3aa: CSARDLVGGDTEAFF
CDR3nt: TGCAGTGCTAGAGATCTGGTTGGGGGGGATACTGAAGCTTTCTTT

v_gene: TRBV29-1
d_gene: TRBD2
j_gene: TRBJ2-1
abundance: .
CDR3aa: CSASGSSYNEQFF
CDR3nt: TGCAGCGCTAGCGGGAGTTCCTACAATGAGCAGTTCTTC

v_gene: TRBV9
d_gene: .
j_gene: TRBJ2-5
abundance: .
CDR3aa: CASSVSGRTQYF
CDR3nt: TGTGCCAGCAGCGTGAGTGGGAGGACCCAGTACTTC

v_gene: TRBV14
d_gene: .
j_gene: TRBJ1-4
abundance: many
CDR3aa: CASSQRWNEKLFF
CDR3nt: TGTGCCAGCAGCCAACGGTGGAATGAAAAACTGTTTTTT

v_gene: TRBV9
d_gene: .
j_gene: TRBJ2-1
abundance: .
CDR3aa: CASSVAGAPSDEQFF
CDR3nt: TGTGCCAGCAGCGTAGCGGGAGCTCCCTCGGATGAGCAGTTCTTC

v_gene: TRBV14
d_gene: TRBD1
j_gene: TRBJ1-3
abundance: .
CDR3aa: CASSQVRTGGSGNTIYF
CDR3nt: TGTGCCAGCAGTCAAGTAAGGACAGGGGGCTCTGGAAACACCATATATTTT

v_gene: TRBV25-1
d_gene: .
j_gene: TRBJ2-7
abundance: medium-sized
CDR3aa: CASSETGWAVTYEQYF
CDR3nt: TGTGCCAGCAGTGAAACAGGGTGGGCAGTAACCTACGAGCAGTACTTC

v_gene: TRBV4-2
d_gene: .
j_gene: TRBJ2-7
abundance: many
CDR3aa: CASSQDLASEQYF
CDR3nt: TGTGCCAGCAGCCAAGATTTGGCGTCCGAGCAGTACTTC

v_gene: TRBV28
d_gene: .
j_gene: TRBJ1-4
abundance: many
CDR3aa: CASSLSGSNEKLFF
CDR3nt: TGTGCCAGCAGTTTATCAGGGTCTAATGAAAAACTGTTTTTT

v_gene: TRBV20-1
d_gene: TRBD2
j_gene: TRBJ2-3
abundance: .
CDR3aa: CSALRLAGGPGDTQYF
CDR3nt: TGCAGTGCTTTAAGACTAGCGGGAGGTCCCGGGGATACGCAGTATTTT

v_gene: TRBV30
d_gene: .
j_gene: TRBJ2-2
abundance: few
CDR3aa: CAWSRQGGTGELFF
CDR3nt: TGTGCCTGGAGTCGGCAGGGAGGCACCGGGGAGCTGTTTTTT

v_gene: TRBV20-1
d_gene: .
j_gene: TRBJ1-5
abundance: many
CDR3aa: CSARGDSNQPQHF
CDR3nt: TGCAGTGCTAGGGGAGATAGCAATCAGCCCCAGCATTTT

v_gene: TRBV7-2
d_gene: .
j_gene: TRBJ2-7
abundance: medium-sized
CDR3aa: CASSNGVHEQYF
CDR3nt: TGTGCCAGCAGCAACGGAGTCCACGAGCAGTACTTC

v_gene: TRBV6-5
d_gene: TRBD2
j_gene: TRBJ2-7
abundance: many
CDR3aa: CASRGGSKAYEQYF
CDR3nt: TGTGCCAGCAGGGGAGGGAGCAAAGCCTACGAGCAGTACTTC

v_gene: TRBV11-3
d_gene: .
j_gene: TRBJ2-1
abundance: .
CDR3aa: CASSLGNGNKEFF
CDR3nt: TGTGCCAGCAGCTTAGGTAACGGCAATAAGGAGTTCTTC

v_gene: TRBV7-3
d_gene: .
j_gene: TRBJ2-2
abundance: many
CDR3aa: CASSLGHRTGELFF
CDR3nt: TGTGCCAGCAGCTTGGGACACCGGACCGGGGAGCTGTTTTTT

v_gene: TRBV11-2
d_gene: TRBD1
j_gene: TRBJ1-1
abundance: .
CDR3aa: CASSLYPQGGSGANVLTFF
CDR3nt: TGTGCCAGCAGCTTATACCCCCAGGGGGGGAGTGGGGCCAACGTCCTGACTTTCTTT

v_gene: TRBV10-1
d_gene: .
j_gene: TRBJ2-2
abundance: .
CDR3aa: CASSTRTDGNTGELFF
CDR3nt: TGCGCCAGCAGTACCCGGACCGACGGCAACACCGGGGAGCTGTTTTTT

v_gene: TRBV7-3
d_gene: TRBD1
j_gene: TRBJ2-2
abundance: .
CDR3aa: CASSSGQGGGYTGELFF
CDR3nt: TGTGCCAGCAGCTCTGGACAGGGTGGGGGCTACACCGGGGAGCTGTTTTTT

v_gene: TRBV7-8
d_gene: TRBD2
j_gene: TRBJ2-1
abundance: many
CDR3aa: CASSSTRLAGGPSYNEQFF
CDR3nt: TGTGCCAGCAGCTCGACCCGACTAGCGGGAGGGCCCTCCTACAATGAGCAGTTCTTC

v_gene: TRBV24-1
d_gene: .
j_gene: TRBJ2-3
abundance: medium-sized
CDR3aa: CATSNTDTDTQYF
CDR3nt: TGTGCCACCAGTAATACAGACACAGATACGCAGTATTTT

v_gene: TRBV2
d_gene: TRBD2
j_gene: TRBJ2-1
abundance: many
CDR3aa: CAIRTSSYEQFF
CDR3nt: TGTGCCATTCGGACTAGTTCTTATGAGCAGTTCTTC

v_gene: TRBV6-6
d_gene: .
j_gene: TRBJ1-4
abundance: many
CDR3aa: CASSYGKLLFF
CDR3nt: TGTGCCAGCAGTTACGGGAAGTTACTGTTTTTT

v_gene: TRBV9
d_gene: TRBD2
j_gene: TRBJ2-3
abundance: .
CDR3aa: CAGSLGRELLDTQYF
CDR3nt: TGTGCCGGCAGTTTGGGGCGGGAGTTATTAGATACGCAGTACTTT

v_gene: TRBV15
d_gene: .
j_gene: TRBJ2-6
abundance: many
CDR3aa: CATSRDILRRGSGANVLTF
CDR3nt: TGTGCCACCAGCAGAGATATCCTTAGGAGGGGCTCTGGGGCCAACGTCCTGACTTTC